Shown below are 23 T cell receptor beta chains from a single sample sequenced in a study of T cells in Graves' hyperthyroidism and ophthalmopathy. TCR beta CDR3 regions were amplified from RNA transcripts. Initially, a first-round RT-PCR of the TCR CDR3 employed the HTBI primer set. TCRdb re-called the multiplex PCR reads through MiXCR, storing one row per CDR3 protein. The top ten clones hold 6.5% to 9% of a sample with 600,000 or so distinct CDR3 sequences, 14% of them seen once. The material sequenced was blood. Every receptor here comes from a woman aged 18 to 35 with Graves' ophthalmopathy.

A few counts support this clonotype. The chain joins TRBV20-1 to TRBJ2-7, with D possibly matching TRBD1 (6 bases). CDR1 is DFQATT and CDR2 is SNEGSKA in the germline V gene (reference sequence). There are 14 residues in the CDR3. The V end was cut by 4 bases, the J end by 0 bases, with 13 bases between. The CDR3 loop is CSAKTGLSSYEQYF. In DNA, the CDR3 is TGCAGTGCTAAAACAGGGTTATCCTCCTACGAGCAGTACTTC.

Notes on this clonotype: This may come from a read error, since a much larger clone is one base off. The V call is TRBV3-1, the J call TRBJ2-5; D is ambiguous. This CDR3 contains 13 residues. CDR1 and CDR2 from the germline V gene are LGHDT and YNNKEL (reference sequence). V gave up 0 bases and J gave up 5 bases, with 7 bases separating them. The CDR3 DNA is TGTGCCAGCAGCCAAGAGTGGATGGAGACCCAGTACTTC. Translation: CASSQEWMETQYF.

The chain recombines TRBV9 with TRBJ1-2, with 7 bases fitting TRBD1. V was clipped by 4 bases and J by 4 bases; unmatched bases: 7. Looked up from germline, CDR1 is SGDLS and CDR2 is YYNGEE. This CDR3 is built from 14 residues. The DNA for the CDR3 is TGTGCCAGCAGCACGACAGGGCCCCTCTATGGCTACACCTTC. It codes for CASSTTGPLYGYTF.

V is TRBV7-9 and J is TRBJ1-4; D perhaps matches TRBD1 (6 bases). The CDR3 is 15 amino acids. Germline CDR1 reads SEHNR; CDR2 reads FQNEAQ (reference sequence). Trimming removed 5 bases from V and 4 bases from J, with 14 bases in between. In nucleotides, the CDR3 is TGTGCCAGCAGCCCGGGAGGACAGAGTAATGAAAAACTGTTTTTT. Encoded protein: CASSPGGQSNEKLFF.

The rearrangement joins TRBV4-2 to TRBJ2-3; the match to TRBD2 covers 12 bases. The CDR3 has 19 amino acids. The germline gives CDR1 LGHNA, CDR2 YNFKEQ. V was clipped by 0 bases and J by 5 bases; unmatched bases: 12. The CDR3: CASSQELGLAGLGGDTQYF. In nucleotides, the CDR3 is TGTGCCAGCAGCCAAGAGCTAGGACTAGCGGGGCTGGGGGGAGATACGCAGTATTTT.

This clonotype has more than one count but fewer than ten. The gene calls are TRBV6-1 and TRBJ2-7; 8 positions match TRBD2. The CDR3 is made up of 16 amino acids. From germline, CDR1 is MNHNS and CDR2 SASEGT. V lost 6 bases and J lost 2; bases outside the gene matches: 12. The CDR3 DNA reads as TGTGCCAGCAGCCTTGGACGCGGGGGGAGAACCTACGAGCAGTACTTC. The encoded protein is CASSLGRGGRTYEQYF.

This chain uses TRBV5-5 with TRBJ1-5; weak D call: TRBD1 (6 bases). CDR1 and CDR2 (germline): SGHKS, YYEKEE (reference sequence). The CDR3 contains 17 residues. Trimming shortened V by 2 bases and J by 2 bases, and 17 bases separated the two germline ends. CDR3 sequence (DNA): TGTGCCAGCAGCTTAGCTGGGGGGGCGCGAGGCAATCAGCCCCAGCATTTT. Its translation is CASSLAGGARGNQPQHF.

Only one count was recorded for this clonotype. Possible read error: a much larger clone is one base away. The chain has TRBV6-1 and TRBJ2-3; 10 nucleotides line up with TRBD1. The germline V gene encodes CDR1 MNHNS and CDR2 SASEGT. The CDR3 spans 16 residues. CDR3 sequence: CASSEALGQGTDAQYF. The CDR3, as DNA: TGTGCCAGCAGTGAAGCGCTGGGACAGGGGACAGATGCGCAGTATTTT.

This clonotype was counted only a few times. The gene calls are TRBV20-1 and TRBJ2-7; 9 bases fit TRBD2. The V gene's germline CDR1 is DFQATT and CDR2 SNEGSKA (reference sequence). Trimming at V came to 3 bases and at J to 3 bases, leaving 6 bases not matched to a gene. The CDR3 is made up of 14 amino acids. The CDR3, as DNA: TGCAGTGCTAGTGTAGGACTAGCGATCTACGAGCAGTACTTC. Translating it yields CSASVGLAIYEQYF.

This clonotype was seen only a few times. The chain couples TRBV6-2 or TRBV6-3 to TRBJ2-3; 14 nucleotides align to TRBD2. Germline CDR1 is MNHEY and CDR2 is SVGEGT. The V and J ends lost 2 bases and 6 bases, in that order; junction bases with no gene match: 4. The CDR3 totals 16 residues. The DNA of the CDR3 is TGTGCCAGCAGTTACAGACTAGCGGGAGGGCCGGATACGCAGTATTTT. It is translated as CASSYRLAGGPDTQYF.

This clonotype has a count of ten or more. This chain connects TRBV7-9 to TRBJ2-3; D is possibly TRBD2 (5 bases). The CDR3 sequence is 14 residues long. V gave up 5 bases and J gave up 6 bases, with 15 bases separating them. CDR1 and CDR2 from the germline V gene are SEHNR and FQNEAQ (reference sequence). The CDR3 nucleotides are TGTGCCAGCAGCCTATCGGCTCAGCGGGATACGCAGTATTTT. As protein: CASSLSAQRDTQYF.

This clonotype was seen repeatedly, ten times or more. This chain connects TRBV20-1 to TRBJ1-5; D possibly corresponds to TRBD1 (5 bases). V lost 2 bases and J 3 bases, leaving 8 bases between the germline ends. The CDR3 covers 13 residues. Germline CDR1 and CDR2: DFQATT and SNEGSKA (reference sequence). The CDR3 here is CSARRGYNQPQHF. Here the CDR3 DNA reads TGCAGTGCTAGAAGGGGATACAATCAGCCCCAGCATTTT.

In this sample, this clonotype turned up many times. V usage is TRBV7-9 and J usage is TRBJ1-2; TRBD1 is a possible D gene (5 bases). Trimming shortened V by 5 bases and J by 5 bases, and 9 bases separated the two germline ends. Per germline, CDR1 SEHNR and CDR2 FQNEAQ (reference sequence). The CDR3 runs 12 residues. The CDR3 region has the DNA TGTGCCAGCAGCGCCGGGACGTATGGCTACACCTTC. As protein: CASSAGTYGYTF.

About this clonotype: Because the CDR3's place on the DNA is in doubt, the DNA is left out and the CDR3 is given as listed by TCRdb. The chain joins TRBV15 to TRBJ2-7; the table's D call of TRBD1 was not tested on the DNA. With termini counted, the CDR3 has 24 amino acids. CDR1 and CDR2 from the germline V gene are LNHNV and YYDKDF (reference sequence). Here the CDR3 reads CAASTNQTSMYLCARGGRKCEQYF.

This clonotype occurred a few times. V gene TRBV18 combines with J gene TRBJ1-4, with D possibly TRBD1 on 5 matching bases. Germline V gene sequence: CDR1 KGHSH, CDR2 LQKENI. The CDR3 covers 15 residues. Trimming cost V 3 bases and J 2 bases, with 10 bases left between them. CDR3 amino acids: CASSPEQGTNEKLFF. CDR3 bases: TGTGCCAGCTCACCCGAGCAGGGTACTAATGAAAAACTGTTTTTT.

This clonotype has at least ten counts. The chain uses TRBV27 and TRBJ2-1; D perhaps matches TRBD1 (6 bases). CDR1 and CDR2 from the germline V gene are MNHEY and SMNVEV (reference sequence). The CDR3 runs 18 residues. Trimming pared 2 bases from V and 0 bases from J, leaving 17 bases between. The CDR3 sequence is CASSLTPQGPSSYNEQFF. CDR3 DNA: TGTGCCAGCAGTTTAACCCCCCAGGGGCCCAGCTCCTACAATGAGCAGTTCTTC.

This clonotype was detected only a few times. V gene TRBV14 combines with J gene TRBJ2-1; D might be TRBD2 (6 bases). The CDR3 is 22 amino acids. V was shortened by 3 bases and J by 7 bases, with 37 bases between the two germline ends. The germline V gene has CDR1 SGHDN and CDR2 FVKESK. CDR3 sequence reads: CASSHDTRSVGDRRAPANEQFF. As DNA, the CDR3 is TGTGCCAGCAGCCATGATACCCGTAGCGTAGGGGACCGGAGGGCCCCAGCAAATGAGCAGTTCTTC.

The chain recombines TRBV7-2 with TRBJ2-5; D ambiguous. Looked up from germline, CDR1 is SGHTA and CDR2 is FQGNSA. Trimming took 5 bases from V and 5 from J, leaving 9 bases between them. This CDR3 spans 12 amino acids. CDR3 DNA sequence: TGTGCCAGCAGCACCCACCCTGAGACCCAGTACTTC. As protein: CASSTHPETQYF. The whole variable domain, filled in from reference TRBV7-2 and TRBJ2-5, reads GAGVSQSPSNKVTEKGKDVELRCDPISGHTALYWYRQSLGQGLEFLIYFQGNSAPDKSGLPSDRFSAERTGGSVSTLTIQRTQQEDSAVYLCASSTHPETQYFGPGTRLLVL.

The DNA for the CDR3 is TGCAGTGCTAGAGATTATCAAGCGGGAGGAGCCAAAAACATTCAGTACTTC. As protein: CSARDYQAGGAKNIQYF. The V call is TRBV20-1, the J call TRBJ2-4; 9 bases match TRBD2. This CDR3 is 17 amino acids long. V lost 0 bases, J lost 0 bases, and 6 bases stayed unmatched. Germline CDR1 is DFQATT and CDR2 is SNEGSKA (reference sequence).

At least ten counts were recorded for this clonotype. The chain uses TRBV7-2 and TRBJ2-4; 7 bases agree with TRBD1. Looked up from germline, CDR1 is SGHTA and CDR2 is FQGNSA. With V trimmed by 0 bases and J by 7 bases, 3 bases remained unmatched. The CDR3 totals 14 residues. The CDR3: CASSLAQGDNIQYF. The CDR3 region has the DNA TGTGCCAGCAGCTTAGCGCAGGGGGACAACATTCAGTACTTC.

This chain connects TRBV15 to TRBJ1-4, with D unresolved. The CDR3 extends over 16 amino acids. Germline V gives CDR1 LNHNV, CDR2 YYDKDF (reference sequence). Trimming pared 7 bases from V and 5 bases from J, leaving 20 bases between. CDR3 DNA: TGTGCCACCACTCCCTGGGCCCGGGCCAACAATGAAAAACTGTTTTTT. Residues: CATTPWARANNEKLFF.

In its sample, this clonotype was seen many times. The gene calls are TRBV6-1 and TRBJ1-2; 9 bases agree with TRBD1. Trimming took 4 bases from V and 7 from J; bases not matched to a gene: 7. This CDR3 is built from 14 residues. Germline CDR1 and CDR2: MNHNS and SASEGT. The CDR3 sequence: CASSGGQGFSGYTF. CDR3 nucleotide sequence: TGTGCCAGCAGTGGCGGACAGGGGTTCTCTGGCTACACCTTC.

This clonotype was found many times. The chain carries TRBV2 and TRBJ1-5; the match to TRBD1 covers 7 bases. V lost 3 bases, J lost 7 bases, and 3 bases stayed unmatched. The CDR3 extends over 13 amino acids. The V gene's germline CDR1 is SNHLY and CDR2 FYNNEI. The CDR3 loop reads CASSDRGEQPQHF. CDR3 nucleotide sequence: TGTGCCAGCAGTGACAGGGGGGAACAGCCCCAGCATTTT.